This T cell receptor beta chain was found in a study of OX40 agonist ivuxolimab in advanced cancers. Study details: Subjects had a mean age of about 65 years, with a range of roughly 20 to 79; more than 75% were male. Partial responses occurred in three patients (one hepatocellular carcinoma, two cutaneous melanoma). Study-wide results and caveats: By week 6 at 0.1 to 3.0 mg/kg, blood CD4+ and CD8+ T cells had expanded clonally.

As to this clone: Its antigen remains unidentified.

Data came from immunoSEQ multiplex PCR; TCRdb stores just in-frame clones and leaves some out. The sample records about 74,000 clones, about 80% being singletons. Excluded were patients having autoimmune disease history or systemic immunosuppression. The CDR3 totals 14 residues. The V gene's germline CDR1 is SEHNR and CDR2 FQNEAQ (reference sequence). Trimming pared 8 bases from V and 5 bases from J, leaving 19 bases between. The source material was CD4+ or CD8+ T cells sorted from blood, sampled in a trial of the OX40 agonist ivuxolimab. The genes are TRBV7-9 and TRBJ2-7; possible D gene TRBD1, 6 bases. The TCR was taken from an adult with an advanced solid tumor such as melanoma, head and neck, liver or kidney cancer. DNA of the CDR3: TGTGCCAGCCGAGTCGGGGCAGGGGTAAACGAGCAGTACTTC. Its protein is CASRVGAGVNEQYF.